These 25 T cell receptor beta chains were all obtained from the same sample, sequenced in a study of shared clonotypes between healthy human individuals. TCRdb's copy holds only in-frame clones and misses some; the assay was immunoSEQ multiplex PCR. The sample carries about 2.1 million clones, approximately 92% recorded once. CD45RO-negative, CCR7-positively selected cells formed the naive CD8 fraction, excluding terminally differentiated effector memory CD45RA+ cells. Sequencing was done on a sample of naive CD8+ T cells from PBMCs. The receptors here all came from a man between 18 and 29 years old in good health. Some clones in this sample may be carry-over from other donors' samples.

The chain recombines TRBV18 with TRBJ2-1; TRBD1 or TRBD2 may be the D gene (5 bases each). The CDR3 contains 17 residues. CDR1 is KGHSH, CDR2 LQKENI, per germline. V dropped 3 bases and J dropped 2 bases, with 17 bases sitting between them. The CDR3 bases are TGTGCCAGCTCACCGGGGGTGGGACGGACCCCCTACAATGAGCAGTTCTTC. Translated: CASSPGVGRTPYNEQFF.

The CDR3 sequence: CAISEGNNYEQYF. The CDR3 DNA sequence: TGTGCCATCAGTGAGGGGAACAATTACGAGCAGTACTTC. The rearrangement links TRBV10-3 to TRBJ2-7; D call uncertain. The CDR3 consists of 13 residues. The V gene lost 2 bases and the J gene lost 4 bases, with 9 bases spanning the gap. Germline values: CDR1 ENHRY, CDR2 SYGVKD.

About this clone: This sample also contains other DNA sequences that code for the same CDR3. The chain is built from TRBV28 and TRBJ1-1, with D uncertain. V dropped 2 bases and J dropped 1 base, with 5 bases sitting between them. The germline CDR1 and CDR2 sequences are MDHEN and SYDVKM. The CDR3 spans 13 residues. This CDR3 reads CASSLVRNTEAFF. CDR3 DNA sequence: TGTGCCAGCAGTTTAGTAAGGAACACTGAAGCTTTCTTT.

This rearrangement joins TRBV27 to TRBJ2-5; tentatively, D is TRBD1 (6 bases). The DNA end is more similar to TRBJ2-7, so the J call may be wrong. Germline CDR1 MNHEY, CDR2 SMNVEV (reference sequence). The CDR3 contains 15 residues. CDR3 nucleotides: TGTGCCAGCAGTCCTACCGGGACACTTTCCTACGAGCAGTACTTC. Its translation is CASSPTGTLSYEQYF.

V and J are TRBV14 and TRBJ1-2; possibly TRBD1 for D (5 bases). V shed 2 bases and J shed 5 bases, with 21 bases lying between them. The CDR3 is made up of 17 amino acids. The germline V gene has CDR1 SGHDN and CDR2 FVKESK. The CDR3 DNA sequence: TGTGCCAGCAGCCAACGATTGGGGACCCGGGGGGGTTATGGCTACACCTTC. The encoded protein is CASSQRLGTRGGYGYTF.

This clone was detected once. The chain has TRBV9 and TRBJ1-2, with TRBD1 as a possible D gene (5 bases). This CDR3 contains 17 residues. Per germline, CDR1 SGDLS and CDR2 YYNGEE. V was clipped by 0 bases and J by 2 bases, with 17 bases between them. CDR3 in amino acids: CASSVGEGPRGNYGYTF. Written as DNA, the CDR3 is TGTGCCAGCAGCGTAGGTGAGGGTCCGAGGGGCAACTATGGCTACACCTTC.

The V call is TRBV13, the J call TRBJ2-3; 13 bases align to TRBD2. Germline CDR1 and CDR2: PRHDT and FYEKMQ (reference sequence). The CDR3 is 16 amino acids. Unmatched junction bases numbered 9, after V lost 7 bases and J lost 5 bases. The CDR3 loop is CASKLAGGRARDTQYF. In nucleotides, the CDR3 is TGTGCCAGCAAACTAGCGGGAGGGCGGGCGAGAGATACGCAGTATTTT.

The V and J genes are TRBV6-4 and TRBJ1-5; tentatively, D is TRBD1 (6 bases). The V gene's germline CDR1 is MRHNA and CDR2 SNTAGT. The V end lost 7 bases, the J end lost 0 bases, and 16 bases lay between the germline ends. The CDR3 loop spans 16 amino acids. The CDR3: CASTPRDICSNQPQHF. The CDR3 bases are TGTGCCAGCACGCCCCGGGACATATGTAGCAATCAGCCCCAGCATTTT.

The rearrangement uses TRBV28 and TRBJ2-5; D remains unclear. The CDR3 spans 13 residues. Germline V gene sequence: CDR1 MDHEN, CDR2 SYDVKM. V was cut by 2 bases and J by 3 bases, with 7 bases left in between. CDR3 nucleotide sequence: TGTGCCAGCAGTTTAGATACAGAAGAGACCCAGTACTTC. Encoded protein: CASSLDTEETQYF.

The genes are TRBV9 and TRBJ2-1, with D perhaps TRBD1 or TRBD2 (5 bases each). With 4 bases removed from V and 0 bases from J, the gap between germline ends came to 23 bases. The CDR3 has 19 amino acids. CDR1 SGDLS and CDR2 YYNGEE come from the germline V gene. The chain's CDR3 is CASSPISRGTTSSYNEQFF. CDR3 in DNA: TGTGCCAGCAGCCCCATCTCGAGGGGAACCACAAGCTCCTACAATGAGCAGTTCTTC.

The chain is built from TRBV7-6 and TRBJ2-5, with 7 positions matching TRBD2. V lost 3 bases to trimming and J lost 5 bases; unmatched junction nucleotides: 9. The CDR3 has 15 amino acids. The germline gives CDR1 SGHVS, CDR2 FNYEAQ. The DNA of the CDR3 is TGTGCCAGCAGCTTTATAAAGACTAGCACGGAGACCCAGTACTTC. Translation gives CASSFIKTSTETQYF.

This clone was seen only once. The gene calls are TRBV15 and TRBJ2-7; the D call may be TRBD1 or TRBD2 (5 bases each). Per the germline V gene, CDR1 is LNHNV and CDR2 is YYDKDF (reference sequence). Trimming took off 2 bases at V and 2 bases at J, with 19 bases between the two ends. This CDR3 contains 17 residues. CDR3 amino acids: CATSRRRGVGSAYEQYF. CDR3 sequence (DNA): TGTGCCACCAGCAGAAGGCGAGGGGTCGGCTCGGCCTACGAGCAGTACTTC.

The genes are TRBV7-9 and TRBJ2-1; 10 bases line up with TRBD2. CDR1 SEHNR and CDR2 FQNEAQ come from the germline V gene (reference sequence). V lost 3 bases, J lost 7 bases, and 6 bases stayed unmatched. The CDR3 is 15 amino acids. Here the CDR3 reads CASSFLAGERNEQFF. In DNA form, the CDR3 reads TGTGCCAGCAGCTTCCTAGCGGGAGAGAGGAATGAGCAGTTCTTC.

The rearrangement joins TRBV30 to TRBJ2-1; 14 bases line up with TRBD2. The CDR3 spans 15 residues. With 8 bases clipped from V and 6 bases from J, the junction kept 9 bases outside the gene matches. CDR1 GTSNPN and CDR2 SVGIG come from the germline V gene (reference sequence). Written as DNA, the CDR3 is TGTGCCGCCTCCGGGACTAGCGGGAGTCCCAATGAGCAGTTCTTC. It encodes CAASGTSGSPNEQFF.

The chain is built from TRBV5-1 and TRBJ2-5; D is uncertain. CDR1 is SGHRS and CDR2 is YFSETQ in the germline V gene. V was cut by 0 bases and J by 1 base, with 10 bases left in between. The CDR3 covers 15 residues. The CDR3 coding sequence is TGCGCCAGCAGCTTGGGGCAATTGGTCCAAGAGACCCAGTACTTC. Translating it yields CASSLGQLVQETQYF.

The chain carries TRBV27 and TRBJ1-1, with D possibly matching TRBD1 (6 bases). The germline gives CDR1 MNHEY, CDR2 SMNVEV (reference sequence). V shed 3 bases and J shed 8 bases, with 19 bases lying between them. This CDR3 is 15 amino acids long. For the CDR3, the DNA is TGTGCCAGCAGTTTGGGGATTCCCCCTCAGGGGGAAGCTTTCTTT. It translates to CASSLGIPPQGEAFF.

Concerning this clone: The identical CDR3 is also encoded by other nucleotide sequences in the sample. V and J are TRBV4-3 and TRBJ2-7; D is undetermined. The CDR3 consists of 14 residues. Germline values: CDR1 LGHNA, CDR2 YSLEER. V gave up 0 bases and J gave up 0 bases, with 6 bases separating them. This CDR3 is CASSQDGASYEQYF. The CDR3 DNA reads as TGCGCCAGCAGCCAAGACGGTGCCTCCTACGAGCAGTACTTC.

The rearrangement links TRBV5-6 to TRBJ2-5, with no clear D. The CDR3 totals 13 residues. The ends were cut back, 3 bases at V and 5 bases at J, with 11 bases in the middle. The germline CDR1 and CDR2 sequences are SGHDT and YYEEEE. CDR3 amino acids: CASSYSLVETQYF. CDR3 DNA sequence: TGTGCCAGCAGCTACTCACTCGTGGAGACCCAGTACTTC. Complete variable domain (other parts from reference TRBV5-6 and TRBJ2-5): DAGVTQSPTHLIKTRGQQVTLRCSPKSGHDTVSWYQQALGQGPQFIFQYYEEEERQRGNFPDRFSGHQFPNYSSELNVNALLLGDSALYLCASSYSLVETQYFGPGTRLLVL.

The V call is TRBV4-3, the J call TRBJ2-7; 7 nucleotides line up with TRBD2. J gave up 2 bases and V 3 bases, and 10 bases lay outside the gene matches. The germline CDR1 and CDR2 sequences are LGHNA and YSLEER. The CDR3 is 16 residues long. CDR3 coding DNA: TGCGCCAGCAGCCAGAGGTCAGCGGGGTCTACCTACGAGCAGTACTTC. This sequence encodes CASSQRSAGSTYEQYF.

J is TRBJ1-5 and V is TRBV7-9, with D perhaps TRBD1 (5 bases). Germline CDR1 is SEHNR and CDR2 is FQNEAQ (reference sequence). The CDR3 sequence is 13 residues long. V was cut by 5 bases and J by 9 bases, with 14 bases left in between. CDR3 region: CASSPDSPGPQHF. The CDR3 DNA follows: TGTGCCAGCAGCCCTGACAGCCCTGGGCCCCAGCATTTT.

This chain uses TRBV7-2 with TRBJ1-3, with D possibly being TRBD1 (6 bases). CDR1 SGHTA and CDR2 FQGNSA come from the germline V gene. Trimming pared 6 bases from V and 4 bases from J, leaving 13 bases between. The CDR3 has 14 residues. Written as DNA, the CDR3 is TGTGCCAGCAGGATTACAGGGTTCGGAAACACCATATATTTT. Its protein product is CASRITGFGNTIYF.

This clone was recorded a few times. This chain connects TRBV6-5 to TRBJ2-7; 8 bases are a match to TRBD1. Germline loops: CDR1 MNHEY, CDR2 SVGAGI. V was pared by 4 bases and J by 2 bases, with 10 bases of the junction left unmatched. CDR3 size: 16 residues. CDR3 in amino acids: CASSSWQGAYPYEQYF. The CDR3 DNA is TGTGCCAGCAGTTCGTGGCAGGGGGCATACCCCTACGAGCAGTACTTC.

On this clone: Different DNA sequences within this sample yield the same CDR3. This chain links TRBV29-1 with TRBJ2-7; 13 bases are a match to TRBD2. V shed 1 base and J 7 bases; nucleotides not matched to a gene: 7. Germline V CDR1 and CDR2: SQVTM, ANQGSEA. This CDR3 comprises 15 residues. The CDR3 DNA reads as TGCAGCGTTGAAGTCACTAGCGGGAGGGCCGGTGAGCAGTACTTC. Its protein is CSVEVTSGRAGEQYF.

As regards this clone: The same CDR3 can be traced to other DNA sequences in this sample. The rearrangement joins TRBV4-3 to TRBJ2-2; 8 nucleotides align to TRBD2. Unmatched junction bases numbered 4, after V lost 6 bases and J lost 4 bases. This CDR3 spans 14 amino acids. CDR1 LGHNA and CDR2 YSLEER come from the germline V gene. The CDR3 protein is CASSPGLATGELFF. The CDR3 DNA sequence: TGCGCCAGCAGTCCAGGACTAGCCACCGGGGAGCTGTTTTTT.

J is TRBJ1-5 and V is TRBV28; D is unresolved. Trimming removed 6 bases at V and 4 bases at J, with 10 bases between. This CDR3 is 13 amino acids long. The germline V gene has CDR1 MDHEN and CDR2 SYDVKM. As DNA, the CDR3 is TGTGCCAGCAGGGACTGGGCTAATCAGCCCCAGCATTTT. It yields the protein CASRDWANQPQHF.